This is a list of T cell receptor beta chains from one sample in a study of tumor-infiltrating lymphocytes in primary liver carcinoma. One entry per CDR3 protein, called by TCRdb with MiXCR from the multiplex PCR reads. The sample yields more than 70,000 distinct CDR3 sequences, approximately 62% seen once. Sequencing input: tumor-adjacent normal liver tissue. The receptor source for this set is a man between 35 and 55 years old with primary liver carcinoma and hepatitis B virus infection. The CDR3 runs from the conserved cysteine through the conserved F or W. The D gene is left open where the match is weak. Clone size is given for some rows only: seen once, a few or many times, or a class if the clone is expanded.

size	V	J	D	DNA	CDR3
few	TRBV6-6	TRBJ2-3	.	TGTGCCAGCAGTTACGGGGAGGACAGTTTCTACACAGATACGCAGTATTTT	CASSYGEDSFYTDTQYF
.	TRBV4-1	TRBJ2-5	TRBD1	TGCGGCAGCAGCCGAGGACAGGGGAGTTTTTGGGAGACCCAGTACTTC	CGSSRGQGSFWETQYF
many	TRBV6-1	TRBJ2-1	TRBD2	TGTGCCAGCACCCTAGGCGGGGGAGCCTACAATGAGCAGTTCTTC	CASTLGGGAYNEQFF
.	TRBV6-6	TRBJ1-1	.	TGCGCCAGCATCCAGACAGACACTGAAGCTTTCTTT	CASIQTDTEAFF
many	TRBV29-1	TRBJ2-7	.	TGCAGCGTTGCGAGTGGATGGGGGATGCCCTACGAGCAGTACTTC	CSVASGWGMPYEQYF
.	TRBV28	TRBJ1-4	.	TGTGCCAGCAGTTTGGATAGAACCGCAGCTAATGAAAAACTGTTTTTT	CASSLDRTAANEKLFF
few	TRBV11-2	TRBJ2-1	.	TGTGCCAGCAGCTTAGAAGGCCTGAGTGGGCAGTTCTTC	CASSLEGLSGQFF
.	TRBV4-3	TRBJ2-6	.	TGCGCCAGCAGCCAGGAGTTCGGGGCTAACGTCCTGACTTTC	CASSQEFGANVLTF
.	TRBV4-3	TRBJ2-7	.	TGCGCCAGCAGCCTCCACCTTGGGAGTACGGGCTACGAGCAGTACTTC	CASSLHLGSTGYEQYF
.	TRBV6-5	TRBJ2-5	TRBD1	TGTGCCAGCAGCCTAGGACAGGGGGAGACCCGGTGCTTC	CASSLGQGETRCF
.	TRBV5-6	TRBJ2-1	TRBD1	TGTGTCAGCAGCTTGGGACAGGCCTACCTCTCCTACAATGAACAGTTCTTC	CVSSLGQAYLSYNEQFF
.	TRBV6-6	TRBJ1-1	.	TGTGCCAGCAGCAGATCAGTGAGCACTGAAGCTTTCTTT	CASSRSVSTEAFF
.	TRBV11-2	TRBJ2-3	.	TGTGCCAGCAGCTTCTACGGGGGCAGCACAGATACGCTATATTTT	CASSFYGGSTDTLYF
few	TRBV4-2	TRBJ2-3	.	TGTGCCAGCAGCCAAGAGTCAGCCCCTCGCACAGATACGCAGTATTTT	CASSQESAPRTDTQYF
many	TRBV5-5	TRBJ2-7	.	TGTGCCAGCAGCTTCTCCCCCGCCCTAATATACGAGCAGTACTTC	CASSFSPALIYEQYF
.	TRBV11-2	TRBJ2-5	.	TGTGTCAGCAGCTTAAGTCCTAGCCGACATGATACCAAGTACTTC	CVSSLSPSRHDTKYF
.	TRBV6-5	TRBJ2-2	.	TGTGCCAGCAGTTACTTACCGGTCACCGGAGAGCTGTTTTTT	CASSYLPVTGELFF
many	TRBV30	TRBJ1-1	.	TGTGCCTGGAATCAAGGGGGCACTGAAGCTTTCTTT	CAWNQGGTEAFF
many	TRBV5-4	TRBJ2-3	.	TGTGCCAGCAGCTTGGTTTCTGGTAGCGGCACAGATACGCAGTATTTT	CASSLVSGSGTDTQYF
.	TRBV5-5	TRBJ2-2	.	TGTGACAGCAGCTTGAGTTGGACGAACACCGGGGAGCTGTTTTTT	CDSSLSWTNTGELFF